This TCR beta chain stems from a study of CD8+CD57+ T cells in acquired aplastic anemia. An expansion of CD8+CD57+ cells by flow cytometry had been shown in patients chosen for sequencing. Germline CDR1 ENHRY, CDR2 SYGVKD. V was pared by 3 bases and J by 2 bases, with 19 bases between. The CDR3 has 17 residues. Genomic DNA was employed as the template in profiling TCR beta VDJ and CDR3. Each CDR3 protein is one row after TCRdb ran MiXCR on the reads. The sample contains 400,000 to 600,000 distinct CDR3 sequences, under 40% of which appear only once. The TCR sequence derives from a human donor with aplastic anemia. The specimen sequenced was sorted CD4+, CD8+, or CD8+CD57+ T cells (not recorded which) from PBMCs. This sequence joins TRBV10-3 and TRBJ2-5; D is possibly TRBD1 or TRBD2 (5 bases each). The CDR3 DNA sequence: TGTGCCATCAGTGACCACAGGAGGACGGTGTTTCAAGAGACCCAGTACTTC. Its translation is CAISDHRRTVFQETQYF.